A selection of T cell receptor beta chains follows, all from one sample in a study of CXCR3-negative and CXCR3-positive naive CD8 T cells. Reanalyzing the 5' RACE reads, TCRdb keeps one entry per CDR3 protein, without DNA. This sample's table reports approximately 100,000 distinct CDR3 sequences. Material for sequencing was naive CXCR3+ CD8+ T cells from blood. These receptor sequences come from a human donor in good health. Some clones in this sample may be carry-over from other donors' samples. CDR3s include the opening cysteine and the closing phenylalanine or tryptophan. Fields, in order: V gene, J gene, CDR3 protein.

TRBV20-1	TRBJ2-1	CSARAYNEQFF
TRBV20-1	TRBJ2-5	CSACGLAGGRETQYF
TRBV27	TRBJ2-1	CASSPLAIIPRTNEQFF
TRBV4-3	TRBJ2-7	CASSPDRVGGYEQYF
TRBV7-6	TRBJ2-1	CASSFTGSGSYNEQFF
TRBV29-1	TRBJ2-3	CSVEGGSGRMKGWDTQYF
TRBV19	TRBJ2-5	CASSIISQETQYF
TRBV28	TRBJ2-5	CASRDSQETQYF
TRBV13	TRBJ2-7	CASSLSFLRASESYEQYF
TRBV6-6	TRBJ2-1	CASSYKTSLAVLYNEQFF
TRBV10-3	TRBJ2-5	CAISESTGLETQYF
TRBV29-1	TRBJ1-1	CSVEDGQNTEAFF
TRBV7-9	TRBJ2-3	CASSLVGRGLASLDTQYF
TRBV9	TRBJ1-1	CASSVGDRGGSNTEAFF
TRBV24-1	TRBJ2-5	CATSDREGTSQETQYF
TRBV7-9	TRBJ1-2	CASSIPSPYGYTF
TRBV19	TRBJ1-1	CASRFSGNTEAFF
TRBV6-6	TRBJ1-5	CASSYRRGGNQPQHF
TRBV18	TRBJ2-5	CASSPEWITGDQETQYF
TRBV5-1	TRBJ2-1	CASSLGLASPNEQFF
TRBV29-1	TRBJ2-1	CSVEDPGTSGHEQFF
TRBV7-9	TRBJ2-7	CASSQPTGEPYEQYF
TRBV7-9	TRBJ2-1	CASSWGTGGEQFF
TRBV5-6	TRBJ1-1	CASSLGSNTEAFF
TRBV6-2/TRBV6-3	TRBJ2-1	CASRPRVLDNEQFF
TRBV9	TRBJ2-7	CASSLGPGTYEQYF
TRBV15	TRBJ2-5	CATSSHRGWQETQYF
TRBV30	TRBJ2-7	CAWSVWAYEQYF
TRBV12-3/TRBV12-4	TRBJ2-1	CASSSGTSGGDEQFF
TRBV7-9	TRBJ2-1	CASSPPDRNEQFF
TRBV28	TRBJ2-1	CATSPGYNEQFF
TRBV28	TRBJ2-1	CASSLRGLNEQFF
TRBV7-8	TRBJ2-3	CASSHLLAGGLRTDTQYF
TRBV7-2	TRBJ2-2	CASSPTSGGAQSGELFF
TRBV5-5	TRBJ1-3	CASSTTVGNTIYF
TRBV28	TRBJ2-7	CASSLNPGLATPYEQYF
TRBV5-5	TRBJ2-7	CASSLGVGGYEQYF
TRBV4-3	TRBJ2-3	CASSQVGAPSDTQYF
TRBV28	TRBJ2-1	CASSGALALAGGLSSYNEQFF
TRBV10-3	TRBJ1-1	CAISEEVWGVVNTEAFF
TRBV18	TRBJ2-7	CASSPSDRVGYEQYF
TRBV12-2	TRBJ1-5	CASRPHTTLYSNQPQHF
TRBV6-2/TRBV6-3	TRBJ2-7	CASSSGTGLSYEQYF
TRBV28	TRBJ2-7	CASRAGTGGIYEQYF
TRBV7-9	TRBJ2-5	CASSFFDLKVLGETQYF
TRBV19	TRBJ2-1	CASSIRVDNEQFF
TRBV4-3	TRBJ2-3	CASSLTTSGGADTQYF